This T cell receptor beta chain was profiled in a study of T cell responses to AZD1222 COVID-19 vaccine. The table came from immunoSEQ multiplex PCR; TCRdb's copy has only in-frame clones and leaves some out. The repertoire holds about 93,000 clones, with just under 90% as singletons. V lost 4 bases and J lost 7, with 11 bases in between. This CDR3 has 13 residues. Remarks on this clone: Its target is unknown.

The study's findings and limits: Unmutated variant regions are reportedly targeted by nearly half of spike-specific TCRs.

The sample was peripheral blood, taken on day 0 of MenACWY control vaccination. The source is an adult in good health. The rearrangement joins TRBV12-3 or TRBV12-4 to TRBJ2-1, with TRBD2 as a possible D gene (7 bases). CDR3 bases: TGTGCCAGCAGTTCCGGGGGGCCGAATGAGCAGTTCTTC. Translation gives CASSSGGPNEQFF.